Detailed here is one T cell receptor (beta chain). This clone was counted between two and nine times. Its antigen remains unidentified. Qualities for individual bases were not recorded, and no much larger clone is one base off. A second Seattle source provided samples from volunteer blood donors who had recovered from COVID-19. Each collaborating institution followed its own protocols to collect whole blood in K2EDTA tubes. For TCRbeta analysis, collaborator samples were shipped as frozen whole blood, as isolated PBMCs, or as DNA extracted from either sample type. The entry originates in a study of blood T cell repertoires in COVID-19 (dated by TCRdb to the early 2020s). The study in broad terms: Collaborator samples came from the United States, Italy and Spain and covered acute and convalescent phases of COVID-19. The prospective study material was composed of cDNA or gDNA derived from T cells, B-cell-depleted T cells, or PBMCs. Deeply sampled blood TCRbeta repertoires from subjects exposed to, actively infected with, or recovered from COVID-19 were included in the dataset. The repertoires were released in a freely available public database meant as a resource for research on the immune response to SARS-CoV-2. The samples were drawn from the first 160 participants of the ongoing ImmuneRACE study and from 1,254 subjects provided by 6 global collaborators. Nearly every sample came with metadata listing a de-identified subject ID, COVID-19 status, age in years and sex. HLA class I and class II types, where available, came from metadata supplied by the sample provider rather than from assay-based typing. Results and caveats for the whole study, not just this receptor: How much clinical and demographic metadata was included differed by source and by participant, and the metadata was provided uncurated.

CDR1 and CDR2 were assigned from the germline V gene (reference sequence) as LGHDT and YNNKEL. V is cut back by 1 base and J by 7 bases, with 11 bases in the junction unmatched. Taken from cysteine to phenylalanine, the CDR3 has 16 residues. Just CDR3 DNA is preserved here, 48 bases in frame from base 1. TCRbeta CDR3 regions were amplified from genomic DNA by means of the immunoSEQ Assay, a bias-controlled multiplex PCR. The study's processing was this. Nucleated cell counts per sample were estimated from amplification of reference gene primers within the assay. To quantify the absolute abundance of each unique TCRbeta CDR3 rearrangement, sequence reads were collapsed and filtered. For each sample, productive Simpson clonality was calculated as the square root of Simpson's diversity index over productive rearrangements. TCRdb obtained this table from immuneACCESS and retained in-frame rearrangements with V and J assigned. These tables miss some clones; where compared with another copy, unresolved V genes account for less than half of the shortfall, and the remainder is unexplained. The DNA was the basis for D and trimming; V, J and clone size are from that table. Across this sample there are about 240,000 clones, with about four fifths seen only once. Clones ranked in the top ten supply about 1.9% of the sample.

Sequenced input: peripheral blood. This clonotype was sampled from a man aged 30-40 years who had recovered from COVID-19. Recombination connected TRBV3-1 (or the pseudogene TRBV3-2) to TRBJ1-2, and 8 bases in between align with TRBD1. For the CDR3, the sequence is CASSQVATDRASGYTF. The sequenced DNA: TGTGCCAGCAGCCAAGTGGCCACGGACAGGGCCTCTGGCTACACCTTC.